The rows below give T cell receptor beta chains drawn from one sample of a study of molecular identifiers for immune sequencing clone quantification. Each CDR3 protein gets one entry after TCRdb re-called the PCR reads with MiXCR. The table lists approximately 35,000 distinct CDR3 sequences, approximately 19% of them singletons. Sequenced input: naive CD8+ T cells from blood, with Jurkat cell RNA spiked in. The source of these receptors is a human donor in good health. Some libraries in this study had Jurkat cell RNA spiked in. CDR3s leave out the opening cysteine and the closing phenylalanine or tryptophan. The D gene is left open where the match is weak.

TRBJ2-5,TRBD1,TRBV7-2,ASSPITRRQGPKETQY
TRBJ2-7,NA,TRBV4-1,ASGPSPSSYEQY
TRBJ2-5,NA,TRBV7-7,ASSLYQQETQY
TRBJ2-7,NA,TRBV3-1,ATRGVAYEQY
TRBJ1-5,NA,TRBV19,ASNPGPNQPQH
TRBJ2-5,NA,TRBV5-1,ASSPPLGQLQETQY
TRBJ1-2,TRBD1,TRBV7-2,ASGDSNYGYT
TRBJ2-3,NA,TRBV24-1,ATSETRSALFSTDTQY
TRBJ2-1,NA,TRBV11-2,ASSSPDSLGGNEQF
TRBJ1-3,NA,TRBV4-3,ASSQERLTWTYSGNTIY
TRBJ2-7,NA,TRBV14,ASSQDGAKGEQY
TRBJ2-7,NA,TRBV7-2,ASSLEQSLEQY
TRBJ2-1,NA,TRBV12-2,ASRRLAGGDEQF
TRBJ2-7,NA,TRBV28,ASSSGSGVHEQY
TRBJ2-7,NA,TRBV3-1,ASSLVGAYEQY
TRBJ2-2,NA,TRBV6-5,ATLVGTGELL
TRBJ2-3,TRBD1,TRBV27,ASSPLGPTGGSTDTQY
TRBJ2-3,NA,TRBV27,ASRDSFGTDTQY
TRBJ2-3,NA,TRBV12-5,ASGLGARGATDTQY
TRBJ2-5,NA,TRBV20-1,SAVPGGGTHFRETQY
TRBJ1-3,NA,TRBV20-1,SARSFSDSGNTIY
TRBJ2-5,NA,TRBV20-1,SARGGWGQETQY
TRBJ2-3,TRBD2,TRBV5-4,ASSFFSGGPTDTQY
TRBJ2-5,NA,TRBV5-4,ASSPEMGVETQY
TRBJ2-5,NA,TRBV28,ASSNAGEETQY
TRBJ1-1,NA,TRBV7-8,ASSFGTGHGAF
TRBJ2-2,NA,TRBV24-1,ATSDANGELF
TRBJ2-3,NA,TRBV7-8,ASSPNGDPYTQY
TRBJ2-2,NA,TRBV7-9,ASSDSARELF
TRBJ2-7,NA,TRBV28,ASSPTASPYEQY
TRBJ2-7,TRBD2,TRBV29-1,SVRLLAGGYEQY
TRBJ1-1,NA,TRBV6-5,ASTMDRYTEAF
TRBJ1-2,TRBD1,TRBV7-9,ASSPKGTALRKGYT
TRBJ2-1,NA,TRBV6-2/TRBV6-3,ASSAGGEQL
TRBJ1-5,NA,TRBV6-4,ATPFTWFSNQPQH
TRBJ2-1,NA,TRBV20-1,SAQTYNEQF